The sample holds many counts of the clone carrying this T cell receptor (beta chain). The source of the sample is a study of tumor-infiltrating lymphocytes in oesophageal squamous cell carcinoma. TCRdb reprocessed the PCR reads with MiXCR, giving one entry per CDR3 protein. The sample records 15,000 to 20,000 distinct CDR3 sequences, around 43% being singletons. The CDR3 loop spans 12 amino acids. V gave up 1 base and J gave up 7 bases, with 9 bases separating them. Germline V CDR1 and CDR2: SGHNT, YYREEE (reference sequence). This TCR was sampled from a female donor with esophageal squamous cell carcinoma. The specimen sequenced was normal esophageal tissue next to the tumor. V gene TRBV5-4 combines with J gene TRBJ2-7; D may be TRBD2 (5 bases). CDR3 amino acids: CASSLTAGEQYF. The CDR3 region has the DNA TGTGCCAGCAGCTTGACCGCGGGTGAGCAGTACTTC.